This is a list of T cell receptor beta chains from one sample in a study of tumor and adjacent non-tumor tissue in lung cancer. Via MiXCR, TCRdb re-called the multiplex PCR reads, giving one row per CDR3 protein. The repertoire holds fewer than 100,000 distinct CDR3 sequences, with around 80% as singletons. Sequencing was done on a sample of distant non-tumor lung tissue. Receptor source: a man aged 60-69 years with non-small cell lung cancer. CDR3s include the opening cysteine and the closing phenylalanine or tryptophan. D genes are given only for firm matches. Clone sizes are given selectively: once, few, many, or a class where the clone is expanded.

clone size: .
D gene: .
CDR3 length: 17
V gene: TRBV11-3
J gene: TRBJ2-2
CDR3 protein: CASTPRTSCLYTGELFF
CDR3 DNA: TGTGCCAGCACCCCCCGTACTAGCTGCTTATACACCGGGGAGCTGTTTTTT

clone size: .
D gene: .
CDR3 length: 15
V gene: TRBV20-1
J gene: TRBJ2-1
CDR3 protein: CSTISLSRGGNEQFF
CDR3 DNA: TGCAGTACTATCTCTCTGTCGCGAGGGGGCAATGAGCAGTTCTTC

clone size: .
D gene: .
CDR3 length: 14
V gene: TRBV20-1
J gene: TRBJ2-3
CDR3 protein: CSARGGRKIDTQYF
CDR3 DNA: TGCAGTGCTAGAGGCGGACGGAAGATAGACACGCAGTATTTT

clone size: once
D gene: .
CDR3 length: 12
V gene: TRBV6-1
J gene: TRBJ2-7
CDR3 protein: CASRDTSMKQYF
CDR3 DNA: TGTGCCAGCAGAGACACTTCGATGAAGCAGTACTTC

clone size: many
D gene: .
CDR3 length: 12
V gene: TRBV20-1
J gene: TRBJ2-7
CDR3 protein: CSARQSTYEQYF
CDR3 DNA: TGCAGTGCTAGACAGTCCACCTACGAGCAGTACTTC

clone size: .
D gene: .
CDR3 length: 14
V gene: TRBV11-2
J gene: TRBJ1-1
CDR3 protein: CASSSLGRGTEAFF
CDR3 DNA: TGTGCGAGCAGCTCGCTCGGGAGGGGCACTGAAGCTTTCTTT

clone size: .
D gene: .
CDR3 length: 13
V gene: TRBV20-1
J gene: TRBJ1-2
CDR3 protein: CNAAPGTTVGYTF
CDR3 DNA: TGCAATGCTGCCCCAGGGACTACTGTTGGCTACACCTTT

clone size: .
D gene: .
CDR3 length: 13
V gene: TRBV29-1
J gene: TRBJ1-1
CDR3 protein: CSVDRHQNTEAFF
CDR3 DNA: TGCAGCGTTGACCGCCACCAGAACACTGAAGCTTTCTTT

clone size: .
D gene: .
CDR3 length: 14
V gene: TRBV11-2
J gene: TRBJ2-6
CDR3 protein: CTSSPTSGANVLTF
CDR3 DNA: TGTACCAGCAGTCCTACCTCTGGGGCTAACGTTCTGACTTTC

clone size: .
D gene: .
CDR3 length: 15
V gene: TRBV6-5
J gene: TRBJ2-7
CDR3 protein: CTSGNRGVTRSEQYF
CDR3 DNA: TGTACCAGCGGCAATAGGGGAGTCACTCGCTCTGAGCAGTACTTC

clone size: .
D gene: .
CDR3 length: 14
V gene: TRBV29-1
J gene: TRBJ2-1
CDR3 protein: CSVNGGGGGDEQFF
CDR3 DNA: TGCAGCGTTAATGGGGGGGGCGGGGGAGATGAGCAGTTCTTC

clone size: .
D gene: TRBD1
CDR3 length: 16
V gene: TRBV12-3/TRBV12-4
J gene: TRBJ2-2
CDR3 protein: CASSWPGQVFAGELFF
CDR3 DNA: TGTGCCAGTAGTTGGCCGGGACAGGTATTCGCCGGGGAGCTGTTTTTT

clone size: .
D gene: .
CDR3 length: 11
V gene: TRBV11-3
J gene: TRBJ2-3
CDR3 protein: CGSSLVDAQYF
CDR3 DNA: TGTGGCAGCAGCTTAGTAGATGCGCAGTATTTT

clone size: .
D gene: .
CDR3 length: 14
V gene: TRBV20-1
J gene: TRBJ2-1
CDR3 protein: CSARDGWGRNEQFF
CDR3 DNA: TGTAGTGCTAGAGATGGATGGGGAAGGAATGAGCAGTTCTTC

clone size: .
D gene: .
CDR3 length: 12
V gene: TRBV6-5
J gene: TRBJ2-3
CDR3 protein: CASSAGTDTSYF
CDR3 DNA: TGTGCCAGCAGCGCAGGCACAGATACATCGTATTTT

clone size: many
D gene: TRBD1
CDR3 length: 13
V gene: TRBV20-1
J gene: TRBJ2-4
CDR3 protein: CSGRTGSKNIQYF
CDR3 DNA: TGCAGTGGGAGGACAGGGTCGAAAAACATTCAGTACTTC

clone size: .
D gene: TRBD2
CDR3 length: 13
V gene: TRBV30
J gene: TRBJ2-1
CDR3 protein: CASNSGGRDEQFF
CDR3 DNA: TGTGCCTCGAATTCGGGAGGGCGGGATGAGCAGTTCTTC

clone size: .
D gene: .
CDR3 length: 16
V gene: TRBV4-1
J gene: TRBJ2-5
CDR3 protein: CASSQVVGQGTLAQYF
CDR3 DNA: TGCGCCAGCAGCCAAGTTGTGGGACAAGGGACATTAGCCCAGTACTTC

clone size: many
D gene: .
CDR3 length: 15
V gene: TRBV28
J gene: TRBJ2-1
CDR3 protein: CASSRAGRVYNEQFF
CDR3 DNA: TGTGCCAGCAGCAGAGCGGGCCGGGTTTACAATGAGCAGTTCTTC

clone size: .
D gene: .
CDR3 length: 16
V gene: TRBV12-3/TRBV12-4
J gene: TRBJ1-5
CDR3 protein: CASSLCGAGSNQPQHF
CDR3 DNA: TGTGCCAGCAGTTTATGTGGGGCAGGTAGCAATCAGCCCCAGCATTTT

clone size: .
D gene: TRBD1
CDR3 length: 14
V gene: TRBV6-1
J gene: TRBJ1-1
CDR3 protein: CVSSEDRGNTKAFF
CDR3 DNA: TGTGTCAGCAGTGAAGACAGGGGCAACACTAAAGCTTTCTTT

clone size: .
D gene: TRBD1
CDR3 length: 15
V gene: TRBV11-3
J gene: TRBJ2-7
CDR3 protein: CASSLVTGGYFEQYF
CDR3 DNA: TGCGCCAGCAGCTTAGTGACAGGGGGATACTTCGAGCAGTACTTC

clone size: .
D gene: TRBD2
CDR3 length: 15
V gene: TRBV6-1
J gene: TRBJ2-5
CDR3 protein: CASSELTGGPETQCF
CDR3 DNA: TGTGCCAGCAGTGAACTAACGGGGGGGCCCGAGACCCAGTGCTTC

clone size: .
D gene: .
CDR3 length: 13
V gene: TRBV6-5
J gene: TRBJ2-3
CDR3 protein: CASSYTWEDTQYF
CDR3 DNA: TGTGCCAGCAGTTACACGTGGGAAGATACGCAGTATTTT

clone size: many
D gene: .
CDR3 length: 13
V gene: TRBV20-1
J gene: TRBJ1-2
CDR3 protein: CSAKRGGKGGYTF
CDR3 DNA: TGCAGTGCCAAAAGAGGGGGAAAGGGTGGCTACACCTTC

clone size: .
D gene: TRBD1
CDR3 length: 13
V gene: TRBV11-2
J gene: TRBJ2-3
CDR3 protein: CASGLDRGDTQYF
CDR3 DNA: TGTGCTAGCGGCTTAGACAGGGGAGATACGCAGTATTTT

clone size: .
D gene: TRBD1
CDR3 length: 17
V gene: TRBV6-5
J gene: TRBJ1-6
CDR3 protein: CAGSSGQGTTRNSPLHF
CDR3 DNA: TGTGCCGGCAGTTCTGGACAGGGGACAACTAGGAATTCACCCCTCCACTTT

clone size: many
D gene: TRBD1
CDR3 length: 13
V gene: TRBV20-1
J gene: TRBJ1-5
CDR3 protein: CSATPGGDQPQHF
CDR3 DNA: TGCAGTGCAACCCCAGGGGGGGATCAGCCCCAGCATTTT

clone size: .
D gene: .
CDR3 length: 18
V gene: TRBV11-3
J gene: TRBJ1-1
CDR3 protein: CASSLSSNLYGPNTEAFF
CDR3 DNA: TGTGCCAGCAGCTTATCGTCGAATCTGTATGGTCCGAACACTGAAGCTTTCTTT

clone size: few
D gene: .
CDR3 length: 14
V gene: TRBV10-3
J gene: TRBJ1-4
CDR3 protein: CAIRSAGINEKLFF
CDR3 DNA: TGTGCCATCAGGTCAGCGGGGATTAATGAAAAACTGTTTTTT

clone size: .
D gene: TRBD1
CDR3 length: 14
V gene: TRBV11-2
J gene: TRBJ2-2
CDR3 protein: CASRGTGNIGELFF
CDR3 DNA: TGTGCCAGCCGCGGGACAGGGAACATCGGGGAGCTGTTTTTT

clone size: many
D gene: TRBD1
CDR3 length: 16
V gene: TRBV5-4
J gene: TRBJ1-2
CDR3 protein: CASSFYRGPSLSGYTF
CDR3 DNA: TGTGCCAGCAGCTTTTATAGGGGGCCCTCTTTATCTGGCTACACCTTC

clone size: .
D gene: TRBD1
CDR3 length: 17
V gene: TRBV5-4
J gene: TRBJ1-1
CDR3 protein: CAGSTGRQGRGNTEAFF
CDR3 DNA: TGTGCCGGCAGCACCGGTCGACAGGGACGAGGCAACACTGAAGCTTTCTTT

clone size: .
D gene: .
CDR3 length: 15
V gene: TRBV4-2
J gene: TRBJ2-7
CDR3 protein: CAISQGQGLGYEQYF
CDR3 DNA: TGTGCCATCAGCCAAGGGCAGGGGTTGGGATACGAACAGTACTTC

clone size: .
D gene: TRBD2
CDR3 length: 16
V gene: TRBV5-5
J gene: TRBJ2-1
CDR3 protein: CPNKPPGTRYDNEQFF
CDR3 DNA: TGTCCCAACAAACCCCCCGGGACTAGGTACGACAATGAGCAGTTCTTC

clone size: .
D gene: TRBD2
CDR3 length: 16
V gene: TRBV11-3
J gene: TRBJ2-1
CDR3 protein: CASGLGGTSIHNEQFF
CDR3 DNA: TGTGCCAGCGGCTTAGGGGGGACTAGCATCCATAATGAGCAGTTCTTC

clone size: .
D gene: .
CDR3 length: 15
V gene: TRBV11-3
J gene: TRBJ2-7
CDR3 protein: CASRYRTGLTYEKYF
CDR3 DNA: TGTGCCAGCAGGTATCGGACTGGGTTAACCTACGAGAAGTACTTC